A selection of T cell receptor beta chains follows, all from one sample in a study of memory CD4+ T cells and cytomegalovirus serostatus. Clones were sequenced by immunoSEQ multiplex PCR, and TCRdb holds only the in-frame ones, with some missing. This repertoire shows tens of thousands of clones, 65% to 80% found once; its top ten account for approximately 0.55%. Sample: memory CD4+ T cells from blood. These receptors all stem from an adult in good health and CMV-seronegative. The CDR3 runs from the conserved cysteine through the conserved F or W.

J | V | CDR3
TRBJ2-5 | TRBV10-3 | CAISTGGETQYF
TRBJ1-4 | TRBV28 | CASSPGQGTGKLFF
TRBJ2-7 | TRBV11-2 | CASSRGRGEQYF
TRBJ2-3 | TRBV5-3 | CARSSGGSTDTQYF
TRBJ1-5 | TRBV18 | CASSPNRDRVVQPQHF
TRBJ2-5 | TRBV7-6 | CASSHPDKVQETQYF
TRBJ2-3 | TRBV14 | CASSQRLMGDTQYF
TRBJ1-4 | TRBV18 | CASSPPWQGGNEKLFF
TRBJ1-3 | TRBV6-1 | CASSGTGISGNTIYF
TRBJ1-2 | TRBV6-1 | CATRTRGNANYGYTF